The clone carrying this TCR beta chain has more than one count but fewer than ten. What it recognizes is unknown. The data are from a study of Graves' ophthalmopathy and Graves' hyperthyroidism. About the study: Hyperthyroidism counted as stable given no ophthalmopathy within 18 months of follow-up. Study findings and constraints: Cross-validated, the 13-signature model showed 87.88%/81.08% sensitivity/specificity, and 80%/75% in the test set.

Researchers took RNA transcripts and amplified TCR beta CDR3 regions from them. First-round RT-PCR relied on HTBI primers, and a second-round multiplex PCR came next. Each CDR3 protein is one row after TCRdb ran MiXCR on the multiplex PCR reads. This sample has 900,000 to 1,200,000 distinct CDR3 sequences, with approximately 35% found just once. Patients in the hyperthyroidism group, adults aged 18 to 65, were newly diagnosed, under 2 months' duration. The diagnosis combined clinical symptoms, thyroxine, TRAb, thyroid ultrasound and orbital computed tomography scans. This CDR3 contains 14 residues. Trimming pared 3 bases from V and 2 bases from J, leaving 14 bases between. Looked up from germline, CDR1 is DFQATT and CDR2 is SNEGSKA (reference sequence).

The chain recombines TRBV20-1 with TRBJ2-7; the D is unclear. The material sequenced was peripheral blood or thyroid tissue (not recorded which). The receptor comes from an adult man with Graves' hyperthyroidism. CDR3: CSARPRESPYEQYF. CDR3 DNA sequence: TGCAGTGCTAGGCCCAGAGAAAGCCCCTACGAGCAGTACTTC.